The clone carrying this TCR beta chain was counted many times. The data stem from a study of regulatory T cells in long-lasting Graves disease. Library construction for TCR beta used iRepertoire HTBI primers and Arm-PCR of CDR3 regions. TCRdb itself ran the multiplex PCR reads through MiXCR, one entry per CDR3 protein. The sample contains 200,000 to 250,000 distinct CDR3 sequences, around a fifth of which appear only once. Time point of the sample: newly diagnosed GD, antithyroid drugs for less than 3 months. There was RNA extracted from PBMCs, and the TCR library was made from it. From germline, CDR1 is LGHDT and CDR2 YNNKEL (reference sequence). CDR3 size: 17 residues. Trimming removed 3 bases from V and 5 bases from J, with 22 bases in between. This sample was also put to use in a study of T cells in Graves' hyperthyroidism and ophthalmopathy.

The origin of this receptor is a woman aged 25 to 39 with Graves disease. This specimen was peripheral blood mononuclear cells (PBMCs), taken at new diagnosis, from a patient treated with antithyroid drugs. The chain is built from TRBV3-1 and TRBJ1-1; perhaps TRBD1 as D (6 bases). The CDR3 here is CASSHGGLGQAVTEAFF. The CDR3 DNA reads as TGTGCCAGCAGCCATGGGGGGCTAGGTCAGGCGGTAACTGAAGCTTTCTTT.